This TCR beta chain appears in the sequencing data of a study of blood T cell repertoires in COVID-19. Study at large: Italy, Spain and the United States were the sources of the convalescent and acute COVID-19 samples. PBMCs, B-cell-depleted T cells, or T cells provided the cDNA or gDNA that made up the material.

Ages ranged from about 18 to 90 years, with residence in 24 US areas. Cohort 3 donors were reported recovered after two negative PCRs, clearance, or symptom resolution. The germline V gene has CDR1 LNHDA and CDR2 SQIVND (reference sequence). The CDR3 is 15 amino acids. V shed 3 bases, J shed 4 bases, and the junction held 7 bases outside the gene matches. Sequenced by immunoSEQ multiplex PCR; TCRdb stores in-frame clones only, minus some. This sample has a few hundred thousand clones, with approximately 90% found just once. V gene TRBV19 combines with J gene TRBJ1-2; TRBD1 aligns across 8 bases. This sequence was found in a woman aged 60-75 years who had recovered from COVID-19. Sequencing was performed on PBMCs or T cells enriched from blood (not recorded which). As DNA, the CDR3 is TGTGCCAGTAGTATCGGACAGGGCATCGGCTATGGCTACACCTTC. Amino acid sequence: CASSIGQGIGYGYTF.